The clone carrying this T cell receptor beta chain was counted a few times. Its antigen is unidentified. In TCRdb, the reads were re-called with MiXCR into one record per CDR3 protein. The repertoire holds fewer than 350,000 distinct CDR3 sequences, with about 17% as singletons. This sample is drawn from a study of T cell repertoires in cytomegalovirus infection. Germline-derived CDR1 and CDR2 are KGHSH and LQKENI. Losses at the gene ends were 3 bases for V and 4 bases for J; bases not matched to a gene: 8. The CDR3 spans 15 residues. Study findings and constraints: Across the ex vivo response, the dominant clonotypes were HLA-C-restricted CMV-specific TCR beta clonotypes. Accumulated public TCR beta family frequency recognized individuals carrying CMV together with the relevant HLA.

Specimen: PBMCs. The chain combines TRBV18 with TRBJ2-7; 8 bases match TRBD1. The clonotype comes from a human donor in good health (CMV status not recorded). Some clones in this sample may be carry-over from other donors' samples. CDR3 loop: CASSPGSRGRYEQYF. In DNA form, the CDR3 reads TGTGCCAGCTCACCGGGTTCCAGGGGGCGGTACGAGCAGTACTTC. Complete variable domain (other parts from reference TRBV18 and TRBJ2-7): NAGVMQNPRHLVRRRGQEARLRCSPMKGHSHVYWYRQLPEEGLKFMVYLQKENIIDESGMPKERFSAEFPKEGPSILRIQQVVRGDSAAYFCASSPGSRGRYEQYFGPGTRLTVT.